The clone carrying this TCR beta chain was recorded once. The germline gives CDR1 LGHDT, CDR2 YNNKEL (reference sequence). There are 15 residues in the CDR3. The V end lost 5 bases, the J end lost 3 bases, and 14 bases lay between the germline ends. Sequencing was performed with immunoSEQ multiplex PCR; in TCRdb, only in-frame clones are kept and a portion is missing. The sample consists of fewer than 130,000 clones, roughly four fifths of them appearing once. This entry comes from a study of blood T cell repertoires in COVID-19. Study summary: Both acute and convalescent COVID-19 samples were obtained from the United States, Italy and Spain.

The chain is built from TRBV3-1 (or the pseudogene TRBV3-2) and TRBJ2-1; possible D gene TRBD1, 6 bases. The receptor was derived from a woman aged 60 to 75 with acute or convalescent COVID-19. Sequenced input: peripheral blood. The DNA for the CDR3 is TGTGCCAGCAGCGAATCCGCGACAGGCTACAATGAGCAGTTCTTC. This codes for CASSESATGYNEQFF.